The 18 T cell receptor beta chains below come from one sample, sequenced in a study of CD8+ T cells in alopecia areata (dated 2018 in TCRdb). The library was produced with the immunoSEQ multiplex PCR assay. For TCR sequencing, RNA was extracted from every sample and reverse transcribed into cDNA to serve as template. Held by TCRdb, this immuneACCESS table contains in-frame sequences only and omits some clones. Under half of the omission traces to an unresolved V gene where checked; the cause of the rest is unknown. Present in this sample are more than 95,000 clones, approximately 42% of which were seen just once. The ten most abundant clones make up approximately 1.4% of the sample. Sequencing was performed on CD4+ T cells sorted from blood. These receptors were obtained from a human donor with alopecia areata.

The chain has TRBV28 and TRBJ1-6; tentatively, D is TRBD1 (5 bases). Trimming left V 3 bases short and J 10 bases short, with 13 bases between. The CDR3 covers 14 residues. Germline CDR1 is MDHEN and CDR2 is SYDVKM. CDR3 protein: CASSLLGAGSPLHF. The CDR3 coding sequence is TGTGCCAGCAGTTTGCTTGGGGCTGGATCACCCCTCCACTTT.

The V gene is TRBV2, the J gene TRBJ2-3; unclear D gene. CDR3 size: 14 residues. V gave up 2 bases and J gave up 3 bases, with 9 bases separating them. The V gene's germline CDR1 is SNHLY and CDR2 FYNNEI. The CDR3: CASSETLWTDTQYF. CDR3 in DNA: TGTGCCAGCAGTGAAACCCTCTGGACAGATACGCAGTATTTT.

The chain employs TRBV15 and TRBJ2-7; D uncertain. This CDR3 has 17 residues. V lost 0 bases to trimming and J lost 4 bases, with 19 bases between them. Germline V lookup: CDR1 LNHNV, CDR2 YYDKDF (reference sequence). The CDR3 DNA reads as TGTGCCACCAGCAGAGATCTTCCCAAACGTCACGGGTACGAGCAGTACTTC. It specifies CATSRDLPKRHGYEQYF.

The chain carries TRBV11-2 and TRBJ2-5; D gene uncertain. Germline values: CDR1 SGHAT, CDR2 FQNNGV. V was cut by 1 base and J by 1 base, with 1 base left in between. The CDR3 consists of 12 residues. CDR3 region: CASSLGQETQYF. DNA of the CDR3: TGTGCCAGCAGCTTAGGCCAAGAGACCCAGTACTTC.

The genes are TRBV7-3 and TRBJ2-5, with 7 bases aligning to TRBD1. J was trimmed by 3 bases and V by 2 bases; bases with no gene match: 6. Germline CDR1 is SGHTA and CDR2 is FQGTGA. The CDR3 has 15 amino acids. The CDR3 is CASSLWGGQEETQYF. CDR3 nucleotide sequence: TGTGCCAGCAGCTTATGGGGCGGACAGGAAGAGACCCAGTACTTC.

This clone turned up a few times. The rearrangement links TRBV18 to TRBJ2-4, with D perhaps matching TRBD1 (5 bases). The ends were cut back, 3 bases at V and 4 bases at J, with 10 bases in the middle. Germline CDR1 is KGHSH and CDR2 is LQKENI. This CDR3 is 14 amino acids long. CDR3 in amino acids: CASSPMTVKNIQYF. In DNA, the CDR3 is TGTGCCAGCTCACCGATGACAGTAAAAAACATTCAGTACTTC.

In its sample, this clone was seen a few times. This chain uses TRBV5-1 with TRBJ2-3, with 7 nucleotides matching TRBD2. V gave up 0 bases and J gave up 4 bases; unmatched junction bases: 8. The germline gives CDR1 SGHRS, CDR2 YFSETQ. CDR3 length: 16 amino acids. CDR3 residues: CASSLGGGGSPDTQYF. The CDR3 DNA reads TGCGCCAGCAGCTTGGGAGGCGGGGGTAGTCCAGATACGCAGTATTTT.

V gene TRBV10-3 combines with J gene TRBJ2-2; no definite D call. Germline values: CDR1 ENHRY, CDR2 SYGVKD. Trimming removed 0 bases at V and 4 bases at J, with 12 bases between. The CDR3 runs 16 residues. This CDR3 reads CAISESLVAVTGELFF. In nucleotides, the CDR3 is TGTGCCATCAGTGAGTCCCTCGTTGCGGTCACCGGGGAGCTGTTTTTT.

J is TRBJ1-2 and V is TRBV7-2, with TRBD1 as a possible D gene (6 bases). CDR1 and CDR2 (germline): SGHTA, FQGNSA. V dropped 2 bases and J dropped 2 bases, with 12 bases sitting between them. The CDR3 length is 15 residues. The CDR3 nucleotides read TGTGCCAGCAGCTTAACCCGGACAGTAAACTATGGCTACACCTTC. Translation: CASSLTRTVNYGYTF.

The chain is built from TRBV7-7 and TRBJ2-7; D is undetermined. The CDR3 length is 12 residues. The ends were cut back, 4 bases at V and 6 bases at J, with 10 bases in the middle. Germline CDR1 and CDR2: SSHAT and FNYEAQ (reference sequence). DNA for the CDR3: TGTGCCAGCAGCTCGACTTCCGGCGAGCAGTACTTC. Residues: CASSSTSGEQYF.

This chain links TRBV27 with TRBJ2-3, with D perhaps TRBD1 or TRBD2 (6 bases each). The V end was cut by 5 bases, the J end by 6 bases, with 15 bases between. In germline, CDR1 is MNHEY, CDR2 SMNVEV (reference sequence). The CDR3 contains 14 residues. CDR3 nucleotide sequence: TGTGCCAGCAGTATCCGGGGGCCGCGGGATACGCAGTATTTT. Translated: CASSIRGPRDTQYF.

The chain carries TRBV13 and TRBJ2-7; 7 nucleotides agree with TRBD1. This CDR3 is 15 amino acids long. Germline values: CDR1 PRHDT, CDR2 FYEKMQ (reference sequence). The V and J ends lost 4 bases and 1 base, in that order; junction bases with no gene match: 7. The CDR3 protein is CASSSRQGMSYEQYF. The CDR3 DNA reads TGTGCCAGCAGCTCCCGACAGGGTATGTCCTACGAGCAGTACTTC.

Details on this clone: A junction boundary mismatches the germline segment, possibly from a read error. This chain links TRBV5-4 with TRBJ2-1; tentatively, D is TRBD1 (6 bases). The CDR3 runs to 16 residues. Germline CDR1 is SGHNT and CDR2 is YYREEE (reference sequence). CDR3 in DNA: TGTGCCAGTAGCTTGAGAATCGGGACAAACTACAATGAGCAGTTCTTC. It codes for CASSLRIGTNYNEQFF.

Concerning this clone itself: Other DNA sequences in this specimen translate into the identical CDR3. The chain couples TRBV5-1 to TRBJ2-5; D gene unclear. V was shortened by 5 bases and J by 4 bases, with 6 bases between the two germline ends. The CDR3 totals 11 residues. Germline CDR1 and CDR2: SGHRS and YFSETQ. The DNA of the CDR3 is TGCGCCAGCAGATCGGGAGAGACCCAGTACTTC. Translating gives CASRSGETQYF.

In this sample, this clone turned up a few times. The rearrangement links TRBV29-1 to TRBJ1-1; D remains ambiguous. Germline lookup yields CDR1 SQVTM and CDR2 ANQGSEA. V lost 7 bases to trimming and J lost 0 bases, with 3 bases between them. The CDR3 is 10 amino acids. The CDR3 region has the DNA TGCAGCGGAATGAACACTGAAGCTTTCTTT. It yields the protein CSGMNTEAFF.

The CDR3 DNA is TGTGCCTGGGTCCGGGACAGGGGACTTACCTCTGGGGCCAACGTCCTGACTTTC. Encoded protein: CAWVRDRGLTSGANVLTF. The chain joins TRBV30 to TRBJ2-6, with 10 bases lining up with TRBD1. The V gene end was trimmed by 5 bases and the J gene end by 0 bases; junction bases not matched to a gene: 10. Germline CDR1 reads GTSNPN; CDR2 reads SVGIG (reference sequence). There are 18 residues in the CDR3.

The sample holds a few counts of this clone. CDR3 residues: CASSQNYEQYF. The CDR3 region has the DNA TGCGCCAGCAGCCAAAACTACGAGCAGTACTTC. The rearrangement uses TRBV4-1 and TRBJ2-7, with unresolved D. The CDR3 covers 11 residues. In germline, CDR1 is MGHRA, CDR2 YSYEKL. V was cut by 2 bases and J by 3 bases, with 2 bases left in between.

This clone was detected a few times. V is TRBV19 and J is TRBJ2-7; tentative D call: TRBD2 (5 bases). The CDR3 has 13 residues. V dropped 10 bases and J dropped 6 bases, with 19 bases sitting between them. Germline V gene data show CDR1 as LNHDA and CDR2 as SQIVND (reference sequence). The CDR3 spells CAIGPRGFGEQYF. The CDR3 bases are TGTGCCATTGGACCCCGGGGTTTCGGCGAGCAGTACTTC.